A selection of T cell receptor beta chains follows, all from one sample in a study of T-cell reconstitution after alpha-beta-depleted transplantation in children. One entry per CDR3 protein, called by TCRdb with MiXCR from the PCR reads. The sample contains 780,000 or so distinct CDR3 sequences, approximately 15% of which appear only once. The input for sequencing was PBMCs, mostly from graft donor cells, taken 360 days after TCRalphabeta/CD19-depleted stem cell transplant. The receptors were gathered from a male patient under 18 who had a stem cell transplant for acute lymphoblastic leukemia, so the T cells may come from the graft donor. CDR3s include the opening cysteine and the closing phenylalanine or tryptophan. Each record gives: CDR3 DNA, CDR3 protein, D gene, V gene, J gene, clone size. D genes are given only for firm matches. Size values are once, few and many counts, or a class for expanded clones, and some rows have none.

TGCAGTGCTAGGATAACAGGAAACGACGAGCAGTACTTC	CSARITGNDEQYF	.	TRBV20-1	TRBJ2-7	.
TGTGCCAGCAGCCCGGACTCTTTACTTTACGAGCAGTACTTC	CASSPDSLLYEQYF	.	TRBV3-1	TRBJ2-7	few
TGTGCCAGCAGCGATGGAGACGGGGGGGTTTACGAGCAGTACTTC	CASSDGDGGVYEQYF	TRBD2	TRBV7-7	TRBJ2-7	.
TGTGCCAGCAGCGTACCGGGACAGGGGTTTTGGAACACCGGGGAGCTGTTTTTT	CASSVPGQGFWNTGELFF	TRBD1	TRBV9	TRBJ2-2	.
TGTGCCAGCAGCTCCCCTCCCAAGGTTTATGAGCAGTTCTTC	CASSSPPKVYEQFF	.	TRBV5-5	TRBJ2-1	few
TGTGCCAGCAGTTCGGACTCATTAGGAGAGACCCAGTACTTC	CASSSDSLGETQYF	.	TRBV12-3/TRBV12-4	TRBJ2-5	.
TGTGCCAGCAGTGAGCCTCCGGGACAGGGAAGGCATGAGCAGTTCTTC	CASSEPPGQGRHEQFF	TRBD1	TRBV25-1	TRBJ2-1	once
TGTGCCAGCAGTCGGGACAGGGGTGCTCCTGAAGCTTTCTTT	CASSRDRGAPEAFF	TRBD1	TRBV2	TRBJ1-1	.
TGCGCCAGCAGCTTGGTCACGTCCTCAACCGGCGAGCAGTACTTC	CASSLVTSSTGEQYF	.	TRBV5-1	TRBJ2-7	few
TGTGCCAGCACCAAAGTCTCGGGGGTCGGCACTGAAGCTTTCTTT	CASTKVSGVGTEAFF	.	TRBV5-5	TRBJ1-1	few
TGTGCCACCAGCCCCCAATACGCAGAGCAGTACTTC	CATSPQYAEQYF	.	TRBV15	TRBJ2-7	few
TGTGCCAGCAGCTTAGTGGGGACAGGGATCAATGAGCAGTTCTTC	CASSLVGTGINEQFF	TRBD1	TRBV7-6	TRBJ2-1	many
TGTGCCAGCAGCGCAAAGTACAATGAGCAGTTCTTC	CASSAKYNEQFF	.	TRBV7-9	TRBJ2-1	few
TGTGCCAGCAGCCCGGCCTCGGGGGAGCAGTACTTC	CASSPASGEQYF	.	TRBV7-2	TRBJ2-7	few
TGTGCCAGCAGTTCGCAACCGGACAGGCGCTACGAGCAGTACTTC	CASSSQPDRRYEQYF	TRBD1	TRBV6-5	TRBJ2-7	few
TGCGCCAGCAGCCAAGCCCGGGTCCCCTACGAGCAGTACTTC	CASSQARVPYEQYF	.	TRBV4-1	TRBJ2-7	few
TGTGCCAGCAGTTTACTCGACAGGGACAATGAGCAGTTCTTC	CASSLLDRDNEQFF	TRBD1	TRBV28	TRBJ2-1	many
TGTGCCAGCAGACTCACTAGCGGGTCCTACGAGCAGTACTTC	CASRLTSGSYEQYF	TRBD2	TRBV12-3/TRBV12-4	TRBJ2-7	few
TGTGCCAGCAGCTTCTCTTTCCCATATCGCCGGGACTCCCAAGGCTACGAGCAGTACTTC	CASSFSFPYRRDSQGYEQYF	.	TRBV11-1	TRBJ2-7	.
TGCGCCAGCAGGACCAGCGGGGATACGCAGTATTTT	CASRTSGDTQYF	.	TRBV5-1	TRBJ2-3	.
TGTGCCTGGAGTAGCGGGGGCAGAAACACCATATATTTT	CAWSSGGRNTIYF	.	TRBV30	TRBJ1-3	.
TGCGCCAGCAGCCAAGGGACCGGGACTGCGGCCTACGAGCAGTACTTC	CASSQGTGTAAYEQYF	.	TRBV4-1	TRBJ2-7	few
TGTGCCAGCAGCCACTCCTCGGTTAACTATGGCTACACCTTC	CASSHSSVNYGYTF	.	TRBV3-1	TRBJ1-2	few
TGTGCCAGCAGTTTAGTTTTTTCCACAGATACGCAGTATTTT	CASSLVFSTDTQYF	.	TRBV12-3/TRBV12-4	TRBJ2-3	few
TGTGCCAGCATGCAGGACGGAACCTCTGGAAACACCATATATTTT	CASMQDGTSGNTIYF	.	TRBV12-3/TRBV12-4	TRBJ1-3	.
TGTGCCACCAGACCAGCAGGAATGGAAGAGACCCAGTACTTC	CATRPAGMEETQYF	.	TRBV24-1	TRBJ2-5	.
TGTGCCAGCAGTTCGGTCGGGGAGCTGTTTTTT	CASSSVGELFF	.	TRBV12-3/TRBV12-4	TRBJ2-2	many
TGCGCCAGCAGCTTCGGGGGGACGGAGCCCCAGCATTTT	CASSFGGTEPQHF	.	TRBV5-1	TRBJ1-5	few
TGTGCCACCAGCAGAGATGGGGGCGGGGACGAGCAGTACTTC	CATSRDGGGDEQYF	.	TRBV15	TRBJ2-7	.
TGTGCCAGCAGGGGATGGGGGGCAGATACGCAGTATTTT	CASRGWGADTQYF	.	TRBV28	TRBJ2-3	.
TGCGCCAGCAGCTTGGTTGTCGGCAATGAGCAGTTCTTC	CASSLVVGNEQFF	.	TRBV5-1	TRBJ2-1	.
TGTGCCACCACAGGGCTTAGCAATCAGCCCCAGCATTTT	CATTGLSNQPQHF	.	TRBV19	TRBJ1-5	few
TGCAGCGTCTACCGGGCCTCTAAAGAGGGTTTCTTT	CSVYRASKEGFF	.	TRBV29-1	TRBJ1-1	once
TGTGCCAGCAGCATGCCCCTACTAGCGGACGTTACCTACGAGCAGTACTTC	CASSMPLLADVTYEQYF	TRBD2	TRBV9	TRBJ2-7	few
TGCAGCGTTGAGGCAGAAGAGACCCAGTACTTC	CSVEAEETQYF	.	TRBV29-1	TRBJ2-5	few
TGCGCCAGCAGCCCAGGACTAGCTCCCTCCTACAATGAGCAGTTCTTC	CASSPGLAPSYNEQFF	TRBD2	TRBV5-1	TRBJ2-1	.
TGTGCCAGCAGCCAAGGGGGGACAAGAACCTACGAGCAGTACTTC	CASSQGGTRTYEQYF	.	TRBV4-2	TRBJ2-7	.
TGTGCCAGCAGCTTACCGATAGCGGGAGAGTCCTACAATGAGCAGTTCTTC	CASSLPIAGESYNEQFF	TRBD2	TRBV7-3	TRBJ2-1	few
TGTGCCAGCTCCCTTCGGACAGCCCGAACCTCTGGGGCCAACGTCCTGACTTTC	CASSLRTARTSGANVLTF	.	TRBV18	TRBJ2-6	few
TGTGCCAGCAGCTTTCTCCTAGCGGGAGGACCTCGTGAGCAGTTCTTC	CASSFLLAGGPREQFF	TRBD2	TRBV11-2	TRBJ2-1	many
TGTGCCAGCAGGACTCATCCGGGAATTGCCTACAATGAGCAGTTCTTC	CASRTHPGIAYNEQFF	.	TRBV12-3/TRBV12-4	TRBJ2-1	.
TGTGCCAGCAGCCGATTACTAGCGGCCCTTTCTAGGGCGTTCTTC	CASSRLLAALSRAFF	TRBD2	TRBV7-8	TRBJ2-1	few
TGTGCCAGCAGCCTCCCCTCTCGGGGGGAGCTGTTTTTT	CASSLPSRGELFF	.	TRBV7-6	TRBJ2-2	once
TGCAGTGCGAACCCAACCTCCTACAATGAGCAGTTCTTC	CSANPTSYNEQFF	.	TRBV20-1	TRBJ2-1	few
TGCGCCAGCAGCTTGGAGTGGGAGAGATATGGTAGCGAGCAGTACTTC	CASSLEWERYGSEQYF	.	TRBV5-1	TRBJ2-7	many
TGCGCCAGCAGCCAACTAGCGGTGAACACCGGGGAGCTGTTTTTT	CASSQLAVNTGELFF	TRBD2	TRBV4-1	TRBJ2-2	.
TGTGCCAGCAGCTTAGGGTACAGGGCGAACTATGGCTACACCTTC	CASSLGYRANYGYTF	.	TRBV7-6	TRBJ1-2	.
TGCAGTGCTAGAGCCCCCATGGGTATGAACACTGAAGCTTTCTTT	CSARAPMGMNTEAFF	.	TRBV20-1	TRBJ1-1	.
TGTGCCAGCAGCTTATTCCCGACGCCCCTTGCTAGCTCCTACAATGAGCAGTTCTTC	CASSLFPTPLASSYNEQFF	.	TRBV11-1	TRBJ2-1	.
TGTGCCAGCAGTCCGCCTACAGGGGGCGCAGAGACCCAGTACTTC	CASSPPTGGAETQYF	TRBD1	TRBV12-3/TRBV12-4	TRBJ2-5	few
TGTGCCAGTAACGGGGGAGCGGCCCAAGAGACCCAGTACTTC	CASNGGAAQETQYF	.	TRBV19	TRBJ2-5	few
TGCGCCAGCAGCTTGAGTAGCGGGGCTACCTACGAGCAGTACTTC	CASSLSSGATYEQYF	TRBD2	TRBV5-1	TRBJ2-7	many
TGCAGCGGCTGGGACAGCCCCACAGATACGCAGTATTTT	CSGWDSPTDTQYF	TRBD1	TRBV29-1	TRBJ2-3	few
TGCGCCAGCAGCACGACAGGGTTAAATCAGCCCCAGCATTTT	CASSTTGLNQPQHF	TRBD1	TRBV5-1	TRBJ1-5	few
TGTGCCAGCAGTGGGTATCTAGGGTTCTTC	CASSGYLGFF	.	TRBV6-1	TRBJ2-1	few